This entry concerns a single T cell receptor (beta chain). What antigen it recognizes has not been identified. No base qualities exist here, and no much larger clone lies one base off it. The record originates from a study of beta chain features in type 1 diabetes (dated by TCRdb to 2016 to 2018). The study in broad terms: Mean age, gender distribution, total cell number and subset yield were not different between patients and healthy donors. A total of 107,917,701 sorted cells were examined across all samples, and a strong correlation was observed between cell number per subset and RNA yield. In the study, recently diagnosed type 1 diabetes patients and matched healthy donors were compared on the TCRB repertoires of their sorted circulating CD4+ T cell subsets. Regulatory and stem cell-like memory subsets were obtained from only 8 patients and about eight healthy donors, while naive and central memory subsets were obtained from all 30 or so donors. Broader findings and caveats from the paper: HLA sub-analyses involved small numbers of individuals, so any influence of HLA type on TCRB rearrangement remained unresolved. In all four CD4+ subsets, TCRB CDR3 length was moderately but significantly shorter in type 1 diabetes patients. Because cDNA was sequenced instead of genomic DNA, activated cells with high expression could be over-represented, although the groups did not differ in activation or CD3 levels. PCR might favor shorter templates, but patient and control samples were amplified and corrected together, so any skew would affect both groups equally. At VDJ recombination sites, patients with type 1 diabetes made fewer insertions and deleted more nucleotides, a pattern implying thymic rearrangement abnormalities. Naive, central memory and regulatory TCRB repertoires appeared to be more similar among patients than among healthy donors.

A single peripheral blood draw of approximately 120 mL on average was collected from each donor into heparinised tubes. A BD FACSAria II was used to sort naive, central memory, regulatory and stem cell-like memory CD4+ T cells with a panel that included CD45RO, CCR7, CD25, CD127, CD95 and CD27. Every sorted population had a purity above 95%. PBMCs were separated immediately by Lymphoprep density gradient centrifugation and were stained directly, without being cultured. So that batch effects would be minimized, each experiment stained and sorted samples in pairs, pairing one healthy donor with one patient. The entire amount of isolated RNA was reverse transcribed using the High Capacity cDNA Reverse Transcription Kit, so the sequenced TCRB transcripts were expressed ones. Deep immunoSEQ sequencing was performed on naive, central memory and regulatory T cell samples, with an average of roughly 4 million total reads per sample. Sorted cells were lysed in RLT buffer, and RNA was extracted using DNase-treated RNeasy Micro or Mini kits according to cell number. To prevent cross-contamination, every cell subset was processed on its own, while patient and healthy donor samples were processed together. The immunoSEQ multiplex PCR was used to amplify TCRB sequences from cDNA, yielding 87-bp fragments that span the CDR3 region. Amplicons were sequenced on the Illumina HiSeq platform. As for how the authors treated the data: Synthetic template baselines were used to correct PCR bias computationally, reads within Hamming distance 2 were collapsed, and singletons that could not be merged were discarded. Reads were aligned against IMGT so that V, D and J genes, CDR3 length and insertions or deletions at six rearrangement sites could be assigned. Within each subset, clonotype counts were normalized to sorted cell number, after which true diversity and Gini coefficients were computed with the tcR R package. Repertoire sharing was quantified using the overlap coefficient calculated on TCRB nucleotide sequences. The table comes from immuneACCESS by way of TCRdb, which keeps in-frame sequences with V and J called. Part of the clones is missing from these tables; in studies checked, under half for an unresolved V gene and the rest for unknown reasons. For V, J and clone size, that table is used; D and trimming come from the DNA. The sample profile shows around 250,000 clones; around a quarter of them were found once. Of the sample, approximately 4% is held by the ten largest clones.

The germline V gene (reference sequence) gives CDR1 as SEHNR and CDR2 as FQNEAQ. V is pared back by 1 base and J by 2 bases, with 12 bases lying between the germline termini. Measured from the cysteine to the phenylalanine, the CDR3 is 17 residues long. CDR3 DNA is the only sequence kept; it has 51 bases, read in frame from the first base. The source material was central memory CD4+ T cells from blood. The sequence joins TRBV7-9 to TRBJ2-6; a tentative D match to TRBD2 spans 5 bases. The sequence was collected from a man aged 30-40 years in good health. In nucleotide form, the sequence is TGTGCCAGCAGCTTAGAGGCCAGGCGGGCTGGGGCCAACGTCCTGACTTTC. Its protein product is CASSLEARRAGANVLTF.